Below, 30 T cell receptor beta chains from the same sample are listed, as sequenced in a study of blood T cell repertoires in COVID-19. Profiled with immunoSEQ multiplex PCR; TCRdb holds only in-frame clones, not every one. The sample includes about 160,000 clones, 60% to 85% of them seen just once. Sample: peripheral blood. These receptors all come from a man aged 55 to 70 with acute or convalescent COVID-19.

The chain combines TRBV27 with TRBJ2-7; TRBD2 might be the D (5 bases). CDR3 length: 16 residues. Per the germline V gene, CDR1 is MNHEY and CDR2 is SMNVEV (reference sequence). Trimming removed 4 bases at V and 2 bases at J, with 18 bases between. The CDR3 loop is CASSSQSTPGTYEQYF. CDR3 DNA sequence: TGTGCCAGCAGTTCTCAGTCTACCCCGGGGACCTACGAGCAGTACTTC.

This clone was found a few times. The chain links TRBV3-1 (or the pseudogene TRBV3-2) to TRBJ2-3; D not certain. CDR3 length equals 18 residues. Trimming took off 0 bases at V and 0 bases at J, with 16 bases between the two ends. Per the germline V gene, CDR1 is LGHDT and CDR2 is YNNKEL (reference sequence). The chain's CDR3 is CASSQETLYSTSTDTQYF. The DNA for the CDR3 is TGTGCCAGCAGCCAAGAAACCCTGTACAGTACTAGCACAGATACGCAGTATTTT.

The CDR3 is CASSIGGEPYNEQFF. CDR3 nucleotide sequence: TGTGCCAGTAGTATCGGGGGAGAGCCCTACAATGAGCAGTTCTTC. The chain combines TRBV19 with TRBJ2-1, with D perhaps TRBD2 (6 bases). The CDR3 covers 15 residues. Germline V gives CDR1 LNHDA, CDR2 SQIVND (reference sequence). Trimming left V 3 bases short and J 2 bases short, with 11 bases between.

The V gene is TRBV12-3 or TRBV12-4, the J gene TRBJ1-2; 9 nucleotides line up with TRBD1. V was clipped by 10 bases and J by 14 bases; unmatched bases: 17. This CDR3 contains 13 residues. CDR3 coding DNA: TGTGCCACCAGCCTCGGGGGGGACAGGGCAAGAACCTTC. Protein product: CATSLGGDRARTF.

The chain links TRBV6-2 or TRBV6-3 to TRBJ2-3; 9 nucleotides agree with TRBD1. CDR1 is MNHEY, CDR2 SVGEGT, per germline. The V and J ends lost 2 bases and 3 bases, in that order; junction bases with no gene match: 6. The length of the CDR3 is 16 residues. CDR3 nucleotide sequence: TGTGCCAGCAGTTACCTTCTTGGACAGGGGACAGATACGCAGTATTTT. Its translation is CASSYLLGQGTDTQYF.

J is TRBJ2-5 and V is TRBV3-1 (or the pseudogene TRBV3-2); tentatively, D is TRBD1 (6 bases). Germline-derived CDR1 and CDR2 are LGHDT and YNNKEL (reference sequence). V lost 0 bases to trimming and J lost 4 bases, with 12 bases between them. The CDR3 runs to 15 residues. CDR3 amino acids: CASSQDGGFAETQYF. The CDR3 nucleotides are TGTGCCAGCAGCCAAGATGGGGGCTTCGCAGAGACCCAGTACTTC.

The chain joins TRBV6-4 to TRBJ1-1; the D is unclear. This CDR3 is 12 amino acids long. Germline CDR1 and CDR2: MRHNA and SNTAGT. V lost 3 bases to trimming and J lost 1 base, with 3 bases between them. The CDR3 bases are TGTGCCAGCAGTGAGAGGAACACTGAAGCTTTCTTT. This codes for CASSERNTEAFF.

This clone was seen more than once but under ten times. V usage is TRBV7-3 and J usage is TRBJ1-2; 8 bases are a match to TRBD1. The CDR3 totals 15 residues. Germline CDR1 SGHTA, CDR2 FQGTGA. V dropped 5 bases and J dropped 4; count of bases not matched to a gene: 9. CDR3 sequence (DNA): TGTGCCAGCAGCCCCGCAGGGGGCGCGGGCTATGGCTACACCTTC. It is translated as CASSPAGGAGYGYTF. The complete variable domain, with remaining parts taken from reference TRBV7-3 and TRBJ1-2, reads GAGVSQTPSNKVTEKGKYVELRCDPISGHTALYWYRQSLGQGPEFLIYFQGTGAADDSGLPNDRFFAVRPEGSVSTLKIQRTERGDSAVYLCASSPAGGAGYGYTFGSGTRLTVV.

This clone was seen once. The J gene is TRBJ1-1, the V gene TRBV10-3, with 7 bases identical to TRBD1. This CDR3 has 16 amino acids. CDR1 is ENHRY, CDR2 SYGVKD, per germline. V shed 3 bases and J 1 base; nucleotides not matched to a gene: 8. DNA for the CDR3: TGTGCCATCAGTGATCCTGACAGGGCCACGAACACTGAAGCTTTCTTT. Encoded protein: CAISDPDRATNTEAFF.

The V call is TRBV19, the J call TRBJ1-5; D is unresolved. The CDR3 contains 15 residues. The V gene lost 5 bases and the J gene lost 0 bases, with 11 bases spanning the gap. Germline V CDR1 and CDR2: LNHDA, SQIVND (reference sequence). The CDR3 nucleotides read TGTGCCAGTAGTTTTAACAGAAATAGCAATCAGCCCCAGCATTTT. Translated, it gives CASSFNRNSNQPQHF.

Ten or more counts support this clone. CDR3 coding DNA: TGCGCCAGCAGCTTGGATGGGACACCTAGCACAGATACGCAGTATTTT. It translates to CASSLDGTPSTDTQYF. This chain uses TRBV5-1 with TRBJ2-3; weak D call: TRBD1 (6 bases). CDR3 length: 16 residues. V lost 0 bases, J lost 0 bases, and 11 bases lay in between. Germline V CDR1 and CDR2: SGHRS, YFSETQ.

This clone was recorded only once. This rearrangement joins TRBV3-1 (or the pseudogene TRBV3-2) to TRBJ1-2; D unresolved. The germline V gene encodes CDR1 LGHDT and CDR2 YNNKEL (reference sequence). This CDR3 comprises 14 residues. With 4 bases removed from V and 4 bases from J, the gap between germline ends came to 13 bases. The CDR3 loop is CASSPTRGFYGYTF. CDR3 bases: TGTGCCAGCAGCCCCACCCGGGGTTTCTATGGCTACACCTTC.

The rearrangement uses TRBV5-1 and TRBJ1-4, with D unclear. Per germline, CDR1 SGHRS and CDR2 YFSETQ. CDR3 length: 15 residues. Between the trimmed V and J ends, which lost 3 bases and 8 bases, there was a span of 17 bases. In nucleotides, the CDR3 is TGCGCCAGCAGCTCGGTACAGCATGAGGGAGAAAAACTGTTTTTT. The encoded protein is CASSSVQHEGEKLFF.

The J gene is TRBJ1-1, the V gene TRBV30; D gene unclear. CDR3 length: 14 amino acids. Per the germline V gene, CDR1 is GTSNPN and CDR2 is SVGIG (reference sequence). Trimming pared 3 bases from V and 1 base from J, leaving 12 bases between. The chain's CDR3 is CAWRAPGTNTEAFF. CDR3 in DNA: TGTGCCTGGAGGGCACCGGGAACGAACACTGAAGCTTTCTTT.

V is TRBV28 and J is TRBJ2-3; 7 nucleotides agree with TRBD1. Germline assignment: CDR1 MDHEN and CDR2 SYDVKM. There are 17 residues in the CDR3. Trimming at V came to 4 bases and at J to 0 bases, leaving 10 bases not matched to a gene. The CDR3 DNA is TGTGCCAGCAGTTCTTCTCACCCGGGACAGAGCACAGATACGCAGTATTTT. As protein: CASSSSHPGQSTDTQYF.

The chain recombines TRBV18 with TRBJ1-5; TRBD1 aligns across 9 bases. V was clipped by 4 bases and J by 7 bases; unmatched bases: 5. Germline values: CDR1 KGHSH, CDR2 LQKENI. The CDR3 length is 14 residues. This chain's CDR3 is CASSLTGGDQPQHF. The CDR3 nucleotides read TGTGCCAGCTCACTTACAGGGGGCGACCAGCCCCAGCATTTT.

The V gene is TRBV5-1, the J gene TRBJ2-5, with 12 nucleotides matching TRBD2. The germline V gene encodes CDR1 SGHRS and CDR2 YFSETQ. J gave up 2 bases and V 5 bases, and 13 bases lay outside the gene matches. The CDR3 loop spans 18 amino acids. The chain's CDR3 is CASRVAPSGGGPQETQYF. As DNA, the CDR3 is TGCGCCAGCAGAGTAGCGCCTAGCGGGGGGGGACCGCAAGAGACCCAGTACTTC.

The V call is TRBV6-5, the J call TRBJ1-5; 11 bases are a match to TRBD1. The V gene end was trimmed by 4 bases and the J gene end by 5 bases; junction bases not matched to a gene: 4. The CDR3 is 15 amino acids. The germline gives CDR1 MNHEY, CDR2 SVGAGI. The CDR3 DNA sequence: TGTGCCAGCAGTTCGACGGACAGGGGGCATCAGCCCCAGCATTTT. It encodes CASSSTDRGHQPQHF.

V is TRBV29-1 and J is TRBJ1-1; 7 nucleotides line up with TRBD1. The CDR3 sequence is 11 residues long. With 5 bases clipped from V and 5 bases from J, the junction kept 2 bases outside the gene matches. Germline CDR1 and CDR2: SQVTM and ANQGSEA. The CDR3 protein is CSVYRGTEAFF. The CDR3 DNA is TGCAGCGTTTACAGGGGAACTGAAGCTTTCTTT.

The CDR3 bases are TGTGCCAGCAGTTTAAGCGGGAACACAGATACGCAGTATTTT. This codes for CASSLSGNTDTQYF. The chain couples TRBV27 to TRBJ2-3, with 7 bases aligning to TRBD2. Trimming removed 2 bases from V and 2 bases from J; junction bases left unmatched: 1. From germline, CDR1 is MNHEY and CDR2 SMNVEV (reference sequence). CDR3 size: 14 residues.

CDR3 sequence (DNA): TGTGCCAGCAGCGAGAAGGGACAGGGAGTCACCGGGGAGCTGTTTTTT. Protein product: CASSEKGQGVTGELFF. The chain carries TRBV9 and TRBJ2-2; 9 nucleotides agree with TRBD1. The junction had 7 bases not matched to a gene; V was cut back by 3 bases and J by 4 bases. The CDR3 runs to 16 residues. Germline values: CDR1 SGDLS, CDR2 YYNGEE.

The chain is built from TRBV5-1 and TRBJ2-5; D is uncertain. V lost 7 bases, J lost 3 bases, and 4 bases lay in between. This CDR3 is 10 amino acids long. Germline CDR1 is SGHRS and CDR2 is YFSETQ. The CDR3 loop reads CASLKETQYF. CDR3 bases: TGCGCCAGCCTAAAAGAGACCCAGTACTTC.

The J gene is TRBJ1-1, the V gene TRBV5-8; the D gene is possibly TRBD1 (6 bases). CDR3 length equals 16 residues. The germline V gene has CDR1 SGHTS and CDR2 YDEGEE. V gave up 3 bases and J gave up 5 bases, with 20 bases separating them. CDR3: CASSSPLQGMATEAFF. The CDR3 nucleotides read TGTGCCAGCAGCTCGCCCCTCCAGGGGATGGCGACTGAAGCTTTCTTT. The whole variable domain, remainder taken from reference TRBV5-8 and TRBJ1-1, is EAGVTQSPTHLIKTRGQQATLRCSPISGHTSVYWYQQALGLGLQFLLWYDEGEERNRGNFPPRFSGRQFPNYSSELNVNALELEDSALYLCASSSPLQGMATEAFFGQGTRLTVV.

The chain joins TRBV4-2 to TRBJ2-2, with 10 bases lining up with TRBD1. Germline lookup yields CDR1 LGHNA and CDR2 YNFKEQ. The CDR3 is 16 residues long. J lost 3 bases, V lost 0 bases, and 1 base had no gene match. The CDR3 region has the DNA TGTGCCAGCAGCCAAGAGGGGACAGGGGACACCGGGGAGCTGTTTTTT. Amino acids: CASSQEGTGDTGELFF.

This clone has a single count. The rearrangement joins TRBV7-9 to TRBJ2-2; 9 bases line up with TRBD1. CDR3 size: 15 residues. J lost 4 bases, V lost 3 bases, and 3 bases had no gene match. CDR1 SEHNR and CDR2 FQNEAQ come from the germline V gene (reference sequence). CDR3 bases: TGTGCCAGCAGCTTGAACAGGGGGCTCACCGGGGAGCTGTTTTTT. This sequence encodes CASSLNRGLTGELFF. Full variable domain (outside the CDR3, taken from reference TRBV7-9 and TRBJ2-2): DTGVSQNPRHKITKRGQNVTFRCDPISEHNRLYWYRQTLGQGPEFLTYFQNEAQLEKSRLLSDRFSAERPKGSFSTLEIQRTEQGDSAMYLCASSLNRGLTGELFFGEGSRLTVL.

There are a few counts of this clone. CDR3 residues: CATRDSTEQYF. CDR3 sequence (DNA): TGTGCCACCAGGGACAGTACCGAGCAGTACTTC. The chain is built from TRBV10-3 and TRBJ2-7, with TRBD1 matching 7 bases. V lost 10 bases to trimming and J lost 6 bases; unmatched junction nucleotides: 6. Germline CDR1 and CDR2: ENHRY and SYGVKD. The CDR3 is 11 residues long.

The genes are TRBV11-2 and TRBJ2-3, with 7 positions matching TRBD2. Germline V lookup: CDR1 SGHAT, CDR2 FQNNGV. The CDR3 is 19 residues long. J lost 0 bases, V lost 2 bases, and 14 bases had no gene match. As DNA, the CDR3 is TGTGCCAGCAGCTTACGGGCTAGCGGTTTTAAAAGTAGCACAGATACGCAGTATTTT. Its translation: CASSLRASGFKSSTDTQYF.

CDR3: CAWNPGLFYNEQFF. CDR3 nucleotide sequence: TGTGCCTGGAACCCGGGATTGTTCTACAATGAGCAGTTCTTC. The chain recombines TRBV30 with TRBJ2-1, with D perhaps matching TRBD2 (5 bases). Germline lookup yields CDR1 GTSNPN and CDR2 SVGIG (reference sequence). The CDR3 spans 14 residues. V gave up 4 bases and J gave up 3 bases, with 13 bases separating them.

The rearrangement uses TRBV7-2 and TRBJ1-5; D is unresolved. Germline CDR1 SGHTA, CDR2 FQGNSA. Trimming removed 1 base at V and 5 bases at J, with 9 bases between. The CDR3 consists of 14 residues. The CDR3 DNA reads TGTGCCAGCAGCTTAGGAAGCGGGGATCAGCCCCAGCATTTT. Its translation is CASSLGSGDQPQHF. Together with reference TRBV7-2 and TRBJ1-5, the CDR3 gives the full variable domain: GAGVSQSPSNKVTEKGKDVELRCDPISGHTALYWYRQSLGQGLEFLIYFQGNSAPDKSGLPSDRFSAERTGGSVSTLTIQRTQQEDSAVYLCASSLGSGDQPQHFGDGTRLSIL.

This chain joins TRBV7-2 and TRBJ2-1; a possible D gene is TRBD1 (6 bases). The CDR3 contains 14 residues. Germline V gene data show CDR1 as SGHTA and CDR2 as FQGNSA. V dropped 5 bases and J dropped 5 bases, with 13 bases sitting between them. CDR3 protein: CASSPPRTDNEQFF. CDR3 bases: TGTGCCAGCAGCCCCCCAAGGACAGACAATGAGCAGTTCTTC.